This TCR beta chain was observed in a study of early T cells in non-severe SARS-CoV-2 infection. Germline V gene sequence: CDR1 GTSNPN, CDR2 SVGIG (reference sequence). The CDR3 sequence is 16 residues long. The trim removed 1 base at V and 4 bases at J, leaving 10 bases unmatched. TCRdb redid the calling of the 5' RACE reads with MiXCR, one entry per CDR3 protein. The sample carries over 60,000 distinct CDR3 sequences, 9.5% to 13% recorded once. Material: whole blood, obtained at baseline. The gene calls are TRBV30 and TRBJ1-3; TRBD1 agrees at 7 bases. The origin of this receptor is an adult who was a healthcare worker with PCR-confirmed SARS-CoV-2 infection or an uninfected control (not recorded which). CDR3 residues: CAWSGDRVLTGNTIYF. CDR3 DNA sequence: TGTGCCTGGAGTGGAGACAGGGTTTTGACCGGAAACACCATATATTTT.